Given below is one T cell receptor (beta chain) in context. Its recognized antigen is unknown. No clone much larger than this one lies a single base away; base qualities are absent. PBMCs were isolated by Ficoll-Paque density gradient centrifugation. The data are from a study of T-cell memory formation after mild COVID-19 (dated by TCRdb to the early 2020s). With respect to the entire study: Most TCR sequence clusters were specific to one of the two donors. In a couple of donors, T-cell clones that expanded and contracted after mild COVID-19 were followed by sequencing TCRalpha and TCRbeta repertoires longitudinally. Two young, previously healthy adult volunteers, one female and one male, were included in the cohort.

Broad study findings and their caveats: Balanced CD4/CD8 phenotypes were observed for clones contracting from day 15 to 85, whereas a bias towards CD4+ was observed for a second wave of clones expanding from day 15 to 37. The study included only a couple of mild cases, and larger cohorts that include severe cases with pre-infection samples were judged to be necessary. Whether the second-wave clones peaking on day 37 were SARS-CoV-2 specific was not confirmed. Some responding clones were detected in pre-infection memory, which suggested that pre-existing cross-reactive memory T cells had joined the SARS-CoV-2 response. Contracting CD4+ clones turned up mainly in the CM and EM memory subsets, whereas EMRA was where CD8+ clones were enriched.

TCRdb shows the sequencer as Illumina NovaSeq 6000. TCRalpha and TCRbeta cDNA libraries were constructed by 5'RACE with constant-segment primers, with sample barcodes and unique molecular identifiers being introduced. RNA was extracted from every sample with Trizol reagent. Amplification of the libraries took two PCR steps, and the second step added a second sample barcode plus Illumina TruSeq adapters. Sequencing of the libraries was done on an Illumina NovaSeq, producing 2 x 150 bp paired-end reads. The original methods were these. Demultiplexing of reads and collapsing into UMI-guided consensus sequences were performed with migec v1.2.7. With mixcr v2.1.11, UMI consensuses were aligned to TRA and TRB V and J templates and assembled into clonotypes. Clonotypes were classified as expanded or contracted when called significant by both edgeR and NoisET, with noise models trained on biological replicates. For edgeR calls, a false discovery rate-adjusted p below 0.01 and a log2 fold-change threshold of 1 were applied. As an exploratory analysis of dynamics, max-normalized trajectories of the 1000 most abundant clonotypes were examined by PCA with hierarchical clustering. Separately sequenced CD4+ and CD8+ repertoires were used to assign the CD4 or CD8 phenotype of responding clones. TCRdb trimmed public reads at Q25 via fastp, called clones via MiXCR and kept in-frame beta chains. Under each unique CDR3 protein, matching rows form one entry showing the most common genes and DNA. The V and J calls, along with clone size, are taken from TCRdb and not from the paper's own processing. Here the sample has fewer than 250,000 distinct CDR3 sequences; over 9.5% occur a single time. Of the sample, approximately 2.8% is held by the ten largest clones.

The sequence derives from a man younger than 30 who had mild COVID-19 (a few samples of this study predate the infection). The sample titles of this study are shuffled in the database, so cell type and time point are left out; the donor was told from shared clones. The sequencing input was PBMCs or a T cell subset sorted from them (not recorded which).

The DNA sequence is as follows: TGTGCCAGCAGCCAAGGGACAGGGAAGGGAACTGAAGCTTTCTTT. Translated, it gives CASSQGTGKGTEAFF. Recombination joined TRBV3-1 with TRBJ1-1; TRBD1 aligns with 8 central bases. The germline V gene (reference sequence) sets CDR1 to LGHDT and CDR2 to YNNKEL. Its CDR3 holds 15 amino acids, cysteine through phenylalanine. Only the CDR3 region is kept as DNA, spanning 45 bases read in frame from base 1. V is pruned by 1 base and J by 5 bases, leaving 6 bases of the junction without a gene match.